Following are 20 T cell receptor beta chains from one sample sequenced in a study of blood T cell repertoires in COVID-19. Clones were sequenced by immunoSEQ multiplex PCR, and TCRdb holds only the in-frame ones, with some missing. The sample has roughly 92,000 clones, 90% seen once; the top ten hold roughly 5%. The sample was peripheral blood. The receptors come from a middle-aged man with acute or convalescent COVID-19.

The rearrangement links TRBV19 to TRBJ1-2; D is uncertain. Looked up from germline, CDR1 is LNHDA and CDR2 is SQIVND (reference sequence). Trimming removed 1 base from V and 4 bases from J, with 10 bases in between. CDR3 length: 14 residues. Written as DNA, the CDR3 is TGTGCCAGTAGTATAGGGGCAGGAAGCTATGGCTACACCTTC. As protein: CASSIGAGSYGYTF.

Only one count was recorded for this clone. The chain recombines TRBV21-1 with TRBJ2-3; the table calls TRBD2, which could not be checked here. TRBV21-1 is assigned pseudogene status. This CDR3 contains 16 residues. The CDR3 region is CASSKRKRDYTDTQYF. In DNA form, the CDR3 reads TGTGCCAGCAGCAAAAGAAAGCGGGACTACACAGATACGCAGTATTTT.

This sequence joins TRBV5-8 and TRBJ2-2, with TRBD1 matching over 9 bases. The CDR3 loop spans 16 amino acids. With V trimmed by 6 bases and J by 7 bases, 13 bases remained unmatched. Looked up from germline, CDR1 is SGHTS and CDR2 is YDEGEE. CDR3 DNA: TGTGCCAGCACTTCTCGGGGACAGGGTTTTGTCGGGGAGCTGTTTTTT. Protein sequence: CASTSRGQGFVGELFF.

The chain combines TRBV6-5 with TRBJ1-2; 8 bases map to TRBD1. There are 13 residues in the CDR3. Trimming at V came to 5 bases and at J to 6 bases, leaving 5 bases not matched to a gene. CDR1 is MNHEY, CDR2 SVGAGI, per germline. The CDR3 sequence: CASSRTGIHGYTF. CDR3 nucleotide sequence: TGTGCCAGCAGTCGGACAGGGATCCATGGCTACACCTTC.

The chain recombines TRBV25-1 with TRBJ1-2, with 8 bases identical to TRBD1. Trimming cost V 4 bases and J 0 bases; bases outside gene matches: 13. This CDR3 region has 18 residues. CDR1 is MGHDK, CDR2 SYGVNS, per germline. The DNA of the CDR3 is TGTGCCAGCAGTGCCCAACGTGCGGGACAGGTATCTAACTATGGCTACACCTTC. Amino acid sequence: CASSAQRAGQVSNYGYTF.

This sequence joins TRBV25-1 and TRBJ2-7, with TRBD1 matching over 9 bases. Germline V gene data show CDR1 as MGHDK and CDR2 as SYGVNS. V lost 2 bases, J lost 5 bases, and 4 bases stayed unmatched. There are 14 residues in the CDR3. Here the CDR3 reads CASSEKTGGDEQYF. CDR3 in DNA: TGTGCCAGCAGTGAAAAGACAGGGGGGGACGAGCAGTACTTC.

The chain recombines TRBV18 with TRBJ1-3; the D is unclear. Germline CDR1 KGHSH, CDR2 LQKENI. Trimming cost V 3 bases and J 2 bases, with 11 bases left between them. There are 15 residues in the CDR3. The CDR3 DNA reads as TGTGCCAGCTCACCTACCCGACAAGCTGGAAACACCATATATTTT. This codes for CASSPTRQAGNTIYF.

The chain uses TRBV5-5 and TRBJ1-1; tentatively, D is TRBD1 (5 bases). Germline CDR1 SGHKS, CDR2 YYEKEE (reference sequence). The CDR3 consists of 14 residues. Trimming removed 5 bases at V and 0 bases at J, with 11 bases between. CDR3: CASRRDRLNTEAFF. The CDR3 DNA follows: TGTGCCAGCAGACGAGACAGATTGAACACTGAAGCTTTCTTT.

A word on this clone: The sample holds other DNA sequences that translate to the same CDR3. V and J are TRBV10-3 and TRBJ1-1; weak D call: TRBD1 (6 bases). CDR1 and CDR2 (germline): ENHRY, SYGVKD. The CDR3 totals 12 residues. Trimming removed 3 bases at V and 4 bases at J, with 6 bases between. The CDR3 loop reads CAISDRGTEAFF. CDR3 sequence (DNA): TGTGCCATCAGTGACAGGGGCACTGAAGCTTTCTTT.

This chain uses TRBV5-6 with TRBJ2-3, with 11 bases that match TRBD2. The V gene's germline CDR1 is SGHDT and CDR2 YYEEEE. The junction had 9 bases not matched to a gene; V was cut back by 7 bases and J by 5 bases. The CDR3 is 15 residues long. DNA for the CDR3: TGTGCCAGCGCATTAACTAGCGGGAGAAAAGATACGCAGTATTTT. Encoded protein: CASALTSGRKDTQYF.

In this sample, this clone turned up once. The CDR3 DNA reads as TGTGCCTGGAGCCCCCGGGAGAGAACGGGGTATAGCAATCAGCCCCAGCATTTT. The encoded protein is CAWSPRERTGYSNQPQHF. This rearrangement joins TRBV30 to TRBJ1-5; D is ambiguous. The germline V gene has CDR1 GTSNPN and CDR2 SVGIG (reference sequence). The CDR3 extends over 18 amino acids. V lost 3 bases to trimming and J lost 0 bases, with 21 bases between them.

This clone was seen more than once but under ten times. The rearrangement uses TRBV5-6 and TRBJ2-3; TRBD2 might be the D (6 bases). The V gene's germline CDR1 is SGHDT and CDR2 YYEEEE. Trimming stripped 2 bases from V and 1 base from J, with 14 bases between. The CDR3 extends over 16 amino acids. In DNA, the CDR3 is TGTGCCAGCAGCTTTCTCTACGGAGGGGGCACAGATACGCAGTATTTT. It yields the protein CASSFLYGGGTDTQYF.

This clone has just a few counts. The chain has TRBV10-3 and TRBJ1-5; unclear D gene. The V gene lost 2 bases and the J gene lost 6 bases, with 8 bases spanning the gap. The CDR3 runs to 13 residues. Germline-derived CDR1 and CDR2 are ENHRY and SYGVKD. CDR3 region: CAISETGSQPQHF. The DNA of the CDR3 is TGTGCCATCAGTGAGACGGGGAGTCAGCCCCAGCATTTT.

CDR3: CASSPERGSMAKNIQYF. CDR3 DNA: TGTGCCAGCAGCCCGGAGCGGGGGTCCATGGCCAAAAACATTCAGTACTTC. V is TRBV13 and J is TRBJ2-4, with TRBD2 identical over 8 bases. The length of the CDR3 is 17 residues. Per the germline V gene, CDR1 is PRHDT and CDR2 is FYEKMQ (reference sequence). The ends lost 5 bases at V and 1 base at J; junction bases unmatched: 10. The entire variable domain, with the rest obtained from reference TRBV13 and TRBJ2-4, is as follows: AAGVIQSPRHLIKEKRETATLKCYPIPRHDTVYWYQQGPGQDPQFLISFYEKMQSDKGSIPDRFSAQQFSDYHSELNMSSLELGDSALYFCASSPERGSMAKNIQYFGAGTRLSVL.

The chain is built from TRBV7-9 and TRBJ2-7, with 7 bases identical to TRBD1. Germline CDR1 reads SEHNR; CDR2 reads FQNEAQ (reference sequence). With V trimmed by 2 bases and J by 6 bases, 1 base remained unmatched. This CDR3 region has 12 residues. CDR3 DNA sequence: TGTGCCAGCAGCTTACCAGGGGGCGAGCAGTACTTC. Translating gives CASSLPGGEQYF.

The V gene is TRBV3-1 (or the pseudogene TRBV3-2), the J gene TRBJ2-1, with 9 bases identical to TRBD2. The CDR3 runs 16 residues. CDR1 and CDR2 from the germline V gene are LGHDT and YNNKEL (reference sequence). Trimming took 4 bases from V and 6 from J; bases not matched to a gene: 10. CDR3 DNA sequence: TGTGCCAGCAGCCTTTCCTGGCGGGAGGGCCTCAATGAGCAGTTCTTC. Translation gives CASSLSWREGLNEQFF.

The rearrangement uses TRBV5-6 and TRBJ1-6, with 8 bases identical to TRBD1. Trimming cost V 5 bases and J 7 bases; bases outside gene matches: 17. The CDR3 length is 18 residues. The germline V gene encodes CDR1 SGHDT and CDR2 YYEEEE. CDR3 in DNA: TGTGCCAGCAGTCCCCAGGGGGCTGGTGGGAACCGGAATTCACCCCTCCACTTT. It encodes CASSPQGAGGNRNSPLHF.

The rearrangement uses TRBV18 and TRBJ1-2; TRBD1 matches at 7 bases. The CDR3 loop spans 16 amino acids. The ends lost 3 bases at V and 4 bases at J; junction bases unmatched: 11. Germline V gene lookup returns CDR1 KGHSH and CDR2 LQKENI. The CDR3 DNA sequence: TGTGCCAGCTCACCGTTCAACCAGGGGGGTTTCTATGGCTACACCTTC. Protein: CASSPFNQGGFYGYTF.

The CDR3 DNA is TGTGCCACCCAGGCAGGGAGGACTAGCGGGACCGGGGACTACGAGCAGTACTTC. Residues: CATQAGRTSGTGDYEQYF. The genes are TRBV2 and TRBJ2-7; TRBD2 agrees at 12 bases. This CDR3 has 18 residues. Unmatched junction bases numbered 19, after V lost 10 bases and J lost 3 bases. The germline CDR1 and CDR2 sequences are SNHLY and FYNNEI.

The V call is TRBV24-1, the J call TRBJ2-5, with 8 bases lining up with TRBD2. The CDR3 runs to 16 residues. Per the germline V gene, CDR1 is KGHDR and CDR2 is SFDVKD. V trimming: 2 bases; J trimming: 1 base; junction bases outside the gene matches: 5. The CDR3 coding sequence is TGTGCCACCAGTGATTCAGCGGGAGTACCCCAAGAGACCCAGTACTTC. Its protein is CATSDSAGVPQETQYF.